The rows below give T cell receptor beta chains drawn from one sample of a study of graft-versus-host responses after intestinal transplantation. These receptors have no known antigen. Profiling relied on immunoSEQ multiplex PCR, and the TCRdb table lists in-frame clones only, not all of them. This table holds roughly 100,000 clones, 85% to 95% found once. The sample here was unstimulated CD8+ T cells sorted from spleen or lymph node cells, taken before transplant. The receptors originated from a human donor who was the organ donor for an intestinal transplant. The CDR3 runs from the conserved cysteine through the conserved F or W. The order of the fields is V gene, J gene, CDR3 length, D gene, CDR3 DNA, CDR3 protein. A D gene is named only where the DNA matches it firmly.

TRBV6-5	TRBJ2-3	11	TRBD2	TGTGCCAGCAGTGCGGGGGGGACTCAGTATTTT	CASSAGGTQYF
TRBV15	TRBJ2-3	16	NA	TGTGCCACCAGCAGAGTGTCGGGTGGGGGCGCAGATACGCAGTATTTT	CATSRVSGGGADTQYF
TRBV5-1	TRBJ1-1	16	NA	TGCGCCAGCAGCTGGCCCGGGGAAGGAGGGATCACTGAAGCTTTCTTT	CASSWPGEGGITEAFF
TRBV6-1	TRBJ2-7	14	NA	TGTGCCAGCAGCAGACCAGGGTTTCTACACGAGCAGTACTTC	CASSRPGFLHEQYF
TRBV10-1	TRBJ2-3	14	TRBD2	TGCGCCAGCAGTGAGACTAGCGGGGGGGATACGCAGTATTTT	CASSETSGGDTQYF
TRBV5-1	TRBJ2-5	17	TRBD2	TGCGCCAGCAGCTTTTCGGGACTAGCGGGAAGCCAAGAGACCCAGTACTTC	CASSFSGLAGSQETQYF
TRBV11-2	TRBJ2-5	18	NA	TGTGCCAGCAGCTTAGATGTCGGTCAGAGAGGGTGGCGAGAGACCCAGTACTTC	CASSLDVGQRGWRETQYF
TRBV11-2	TRBJ1-5	13	NA	TGTGCCAGCAGCTTAGAAGCCCCTTGGCCCCAGCATTTT	CASSLEAPWPQHF
TRBV28	TRBJ2-7	12	NA	TGTGCCAGCAGTTTAGGCAACTACGAGCAGTACTTC	CASSLGNYEQYF
TRBV7-8	TRBJ2-7	17	TRBD2	TGTGCCAGCAGCTTAGGAGGACTAGCGACTAGCTCCTACGAGCAGTACTTC	CASSLGGLATSSYEQYF
TRBV6-6	TRBJ1-6	16	NA	TGTGCCAGCAGTTGCGGGGAGGTTTCCTATAATTCACCCCTCCACTTT	CASSCGEVSYNSPLHF
TRBV28	TRBJ2-2	15	NA	TGTGCCAGCACCTTCATTACAGCGAACACCGGGGAGCTGTTTTTT	CASTFITANTGELFF
TRBV7-9	TRBJ1-1	14	NA	TGTGCCAGCAGCCCCAATTCCGGGACAAAGGAAGCTTTCTTT	CASSPNSGTKEAFF
TRBV6-5	TRBJ2-2	13	NA	TGTGCCAGCAGGAGCGGAAGCGCCGGGGAGCTGTTTTTT	CASRSGSAGELFF
TRBV13	TRBJ2-7	12	NA	TGTGCCAGCAGCTTAGCATCCTACGAGCAGTACTTC	CASSLASYEQYF